This T cell receptor beta chain was captured in a study of blood T cell repertoires in COVID-19. Study-level background: Whether acute or convalescent, the COVID-19 samples came from the United States, Italy and Spain. PBMCs, B-cell-depleted T cells, or T cells provided the cDNA or gDNA that made up the material.

The repertoire was sequenced with immunoSEQ multiplex PCR; TCRdb's copy has only in-frame clones and lacks some. Here the sample spans roughly 63,000 clones, 70% to 85% being singletons. The CDR3 has 12 residues. The ends were cut back, 3 bases at V and 8 bases at J, with 10 bases in the middle. Per the germline V gene, CDR1 is SNHLY and CDR2 is FYNNEI. The source material was peripheral blood. The chain couples TRBV2 to TRBJ1-1; D unclear. The TCR sequence derives from a human donor in a cohort sampled during active COVID-19. For the CDR3, the DNA is TGTGCCAGCAGTGATAGGCGGCCCGAAGCTTTCTTT. This codes for CASSDRRPEAFF.